Below are 4 T cell receptor beta chains sequenced from a single sample in a study of human T cells and chemical hapten exposure. Each CDR3 protein gets one entry after TCRdb re-called the RACE reads with MiXCR. Seen here are under 400,000 distinct CDR3 sequences, approximately 5% observed once, and the top ten hold 2% to 3%. Documented time point: pre-sensitization, week 0. Specified treatment: therapeutic diphenylcyclopropenone sensitization with weekly scalp DPC. The starting material was whole blood, obtained in connection with sensitization to the hapten diphenylcyclopropenone (DPC). The origin of the receptors is a woman aged 50 to 60 with alopecia areata. Some clones in this sample may be carry-over from other donors' samples.

About this clonotype: Possible read error: a much larger clone is one base away. The chain joins TRBV12-3 or TRBV12-4 to TRBJ2-1; D ambiguous. V was trimmed by 5 bases and J by 0 bases, leaving 11 bases between them. This CDR3 region has 15 residues. CDR3 sequence: CASSLDWSSYNEQFF. The CDR3 nucleotides are TGTGCCAGCAGTCTCGACTGGTCCTCCTACAATGAGCAGTTCTTC.

The chain uses TRBV11-2 and TRBJ2-5; D is perhaps TRBD1 (7 bases). The CDR3 is 11 amino acids. CDR1 is SGHAT, CDR2 FQNNGV, per germline. The chain's CDR3 is CAEGAGETQYF. The DNA for the CDR3 is TGTGCAGAGGGGGCGGGGGAGACCCAGTACTTC.

This clonotype was found many times. The rearrangement links TRBV7-3 to TRBJ2-3, with TRBD2 identical over 12 bases. There are 17 residues in the CDR3. Unmatched junction bases numbered 8, after V lost 4 bases and J lost 3 bases. Germline CDR1 reads SGHTA; CDR2 reads FQGTGA. Here the CDR3 DNA reads TGTGCCAGCAGCTCGCCTAGCGGGGGGGCCAGGACAGATACGCAGTATTTT. Its protein product is CASSSPSGGARTDTQYF.

This clonotype appeared many times. This chain links TRBV20-1 with TRBJ2-7, with TRBD2 matching over 11 bases. Losses at the gene ends were 6 bases for V and 3 bases for J; bases not matched to a gene: 7. From germline, CDR1 is DFQATT and CDR2 SNEGSKA (reference sequence). This CDR3 spans 14 amino acids. CDR3 protein: CSASTSGAHYEQYF. The DNA for the CDR3 is TGCAGTGCGTCGACTAGCGGGGCGCACTACGAGCAGTACTTC.